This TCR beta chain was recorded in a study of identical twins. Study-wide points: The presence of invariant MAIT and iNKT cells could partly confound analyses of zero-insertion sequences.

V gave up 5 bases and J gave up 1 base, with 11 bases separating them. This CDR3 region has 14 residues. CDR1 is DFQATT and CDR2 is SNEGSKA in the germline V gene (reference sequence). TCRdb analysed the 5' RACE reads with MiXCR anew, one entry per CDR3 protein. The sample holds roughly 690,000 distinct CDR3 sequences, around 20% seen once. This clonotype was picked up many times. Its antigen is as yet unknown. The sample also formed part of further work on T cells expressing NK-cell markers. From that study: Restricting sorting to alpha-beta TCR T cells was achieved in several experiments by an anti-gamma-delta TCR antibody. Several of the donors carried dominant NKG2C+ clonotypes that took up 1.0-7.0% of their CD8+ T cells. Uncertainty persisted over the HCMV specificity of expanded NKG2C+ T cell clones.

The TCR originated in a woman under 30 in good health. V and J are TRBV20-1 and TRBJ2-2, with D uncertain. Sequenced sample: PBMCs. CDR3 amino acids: CSASWSLNTGELFF. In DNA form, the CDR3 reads TGCAGTGCTTCTTGGTCTTTGAACACCGGGGAGCTGTTTTTT.